This T cell receptor (beta chain) was documented in a study of cytomegalovirus exposure and HLA in healthy donors. Losses at the gene ends were 4 bases for V and 3 bases for J; bases not matched to a gene: 4. The CDR3 is made up of 15 amino acids. The germline CDR1 and CDR2 sequences are ENHRY and SYGVKD. 13 Jbeta primers and 60 Vbeta primers were used for the PCR. Repertoires were generated with immunoSEQ multiplex PCR, while TCRdb's copy carries only in-frame clones and drops some. The table has more than 85,000 clones, around 75% seen once. This clone has more than one count but fewer than ten. The specimen was PBMCs. This sequence joins TRBV10-3 and TRBJ1-3, with 9 positions matching TRBD1. This clonotype originated in a young woman in good health and CMV-seropositive. The CDR3 DNA reads as TGTGCCATCAGTGGGGACAGGGCGGGTGGAAACACCATATATTTT. This gives the protein CAISGDRAGGNTIYF.